This entry lists 10 T cell receptor beta chains sequenced from one sample in a study of shared clonotypes between healthy human individuals. TCRdb's copy holds only in-frame clones and misses some; the assay was immunoSEQ multiplex PCR. The data contain a few million clones, approximately 90% of them singletons. Sample: naive CD4+ T cells from PBMCs. Subset specified: CD45RA+ positively selected. Receptors originate from a man aged 18 to 35 in good health. Some clones in this sample may be carry-over from other donors' samples.

V usage is TRBV5-1 and J usage is TRBJ2-7, with D possibly matching TRBD1 (5 bases). Between the trimmed V and J ends, which lost 4 bases and 7 bases, there was a span of 15 bases. CDR3 length equals 13 residues. Germline V gene lookup returns CDR1 SGHRS and CDR2 YFSETQ. The CDR3 DNA sequence: TGCGCCAGCAGCCCGCCGGACATAGGGGAGCAGTACTTC. It is translated as CASSPPDIGEQYF.

The chain recombines TRBV10-3 with TRBJ1-2; 12 bases line up with TRBD1. CDR1 is ENHRY, CDR2 SYGVKD, per germline. The CDR3 has 15 residues. V was pared by 4 bases and J by 7 bases, with 7 bases of the junction left unmatched. The CDR3 loop reads CAISGGTGGASGYTF. The CDR3 DNA is TGTGCCATCAGTGGTGGGACAGGGGGCGCAAGTGGCTACACCTTC.

This chain uses TRBV11-2 with TRBJ2-1; D unresolved. V lost 7 bases and J lost 0, with 13 bases in between. The CDR3 loop spans 15 amino acids. Looked up from germline, CDR1 is SGHAT and CDR2 is FQNNGV. In DNA, the CDR3 is TGTGCCAGCATTCCCCCTCCGAGCTCCTACAATGAGCAGTTCTTC. This codes for CASIPPPSSYNEQFF. Full variable domain (rest looked up from reference TRBV11-2 and TRBJ2-1): EAGVAQSPRYKIIEKRQSVAFWCNPISGHATLYWYQQILGQGPKLLIQFQNNGVVDDSQLPKDRFSAERLKGVDSTLKIQPAKLEDSAVYLCASIPPPSSYNEQFFGPGTRLTVL.

The V gene is TRBV5-4, the J gene TRBJ2-3; D uncertain. The CDR3 is made up of 16 amino acids. Trimming took off 4 bases at V and 4 bases at J, with 19 bases between the two ends. Germline values: CDR1 SGHNT, CDR2 YYREEE (reference sequence). The chain's CDR3 is CASSPQQGVGADTQYF. The CDR3 coding sequence is TGTGCCAGCAGCCCCCAGCAAGGAGTGGGTGCAGATACGCAGTATTTT. Full variable domain (missing parts from reference TRBV5-4 and TRBJ2-3): ETGVTQSPTHLIKTRGQQVTLRCSSQSGHNTVSWYQQALGQGPQFIFQYYREEENGRGNFPPRFSGLQFPNYSSELNVNALELDDSALYLCASSPQQGVGADTQYFGPGTRLTVL.

The rearrangement joins TRBV5-1 to TRBJ2-6; possibly TRBD1 for D (5 bases). The CDR3 has 15 residues. Germline CDR1 is SGHRS and CDR2 is YFSETQ. V dropped 4 bases and J dropped 0 bases, with 8 bases sitting between them. The CDR3 nucleotides read TGCGCCAGCAGCGGGGCTATCTCTGGGGCCAACGTCCTGACTTTC. It translates to CASSGAISGANVLTF.

The chain carries TRBV7-2 and TRBJ1-1, with D possibly matching TRBD1 (6 bases). The CDR3 has 14 residues. Per germline, CDR1 SGHTA and CDR2 FQGNSA. V was pared by 4 bases and J by 1 base, with 10 bases between. CDR3 loop: CASSYGQWNTEAFF. In nucleotides, the CDR3 is TGTGCCAGCAGCTACGGACAGTGGAACACTGAAGCTTTCTTT.

The genes are TRBV7-2 and TRBJ2-7; TRBD2 aligns across 9 bases. Germline lookup yields CDR1 SGHTA and CDR2 FQGNSA. V gave up 1 base and J gave up 3 bases; unmatched junction bases: 4. The CDR3 runs 15 residues. The CDR3 region is CASSLGASGIYEQYF. The CDR3 DNA reads TGTGCCAGCAGCTTAGGGGCTAGCGGGATCTACGAGCAGTACTTC. Variable domain in full (rest from reference TRBV7-2 and TRBJ2-7): GAGVSQSPSNKVTEKGKDVELRCDPISGHTALYWYRQSLGQGLEFLIYFQGNSAPDKSGLPSDRFSAERTGGSVSTLTIQRTQQEDSAVYLCASSLGASGIYEQYFGPGTRLTVT.

The gene calls are TRBV27 and TRBJ1-2, with D possibly being TRBD1 (5 bases). Trimming pared 6 bases from V and 4 bases from J, leaving 9 bases between. Per germline, CDR1 MNHEY and CDR2 SMNVEV (reference sequence). CDR3 length: 12 amino acids. The CDR3 sequence is CASRDQGYGYTF. The CDR3, as DNA: TGTGCCAGCAGGGACCAGGGCTATGGCTACACCTTC.

The genes are TRBV14 and TRBJ1-4; possible D gene TRBD1, 5 bases. This CDR3 has 16 residues. Germline-derived CDR1 and CDR2 are SGHDN and FVKESK. The ends were cut back, 1 base at V and 8 bases at J, with 17 bases in the middle. The CDR3 region is CASSQVPDTRREKLFF. Here the CDR3 DNA reads TGTGCCAGCAGCCAAGTACCGGACACTAGGCGGGAAAAACTGTTTTTT.

The J gene is TRBJ2-7, the V gene TRBV5-1, with 9 bases identical to TRBD1. Germline V gene lookup returns CDR1 SGHRS and CDR2 YFSETQ. The CDR3 length is 15 residues. The ends lost 0 bases at V and 6 bases at J; junction bases unmatched: 7. CDR3 sequence reads: CASSLVPGTGIEQYF. Written as DNA, the CDR3 is TGCGCCAGCAGCTTGGTACCTGGGACAGGGATCGAGCAGTACTTC. Together with reference TRBV5-1 and TRBJ2-7, the CDR3 gives the full variable domain: KAGVTQTPRYLIKTRGQQVTLSCSPISGHRSVSWYQQTPGQGLQFLFEYFSETQRNKGNFPGRFSGRQFSNSRSEMNVSTLELGDSALYLCASSLVPGTGIEQYFGPGTRLTVT.